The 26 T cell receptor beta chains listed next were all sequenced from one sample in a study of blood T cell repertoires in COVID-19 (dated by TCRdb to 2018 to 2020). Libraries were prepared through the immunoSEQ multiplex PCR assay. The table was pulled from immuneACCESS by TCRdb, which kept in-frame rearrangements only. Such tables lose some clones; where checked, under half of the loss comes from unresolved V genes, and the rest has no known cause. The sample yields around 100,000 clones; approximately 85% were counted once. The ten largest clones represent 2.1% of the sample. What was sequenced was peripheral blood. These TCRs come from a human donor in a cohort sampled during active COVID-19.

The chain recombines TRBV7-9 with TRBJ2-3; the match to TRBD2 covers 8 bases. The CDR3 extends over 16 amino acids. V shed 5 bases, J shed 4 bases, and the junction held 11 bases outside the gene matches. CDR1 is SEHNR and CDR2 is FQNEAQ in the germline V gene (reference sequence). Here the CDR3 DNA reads TGTGCCAGCAGCCCGAATGGCGGGGGGATAGCAGATACGCAGTATTTT. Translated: CASSPNGGGIADTQYF.

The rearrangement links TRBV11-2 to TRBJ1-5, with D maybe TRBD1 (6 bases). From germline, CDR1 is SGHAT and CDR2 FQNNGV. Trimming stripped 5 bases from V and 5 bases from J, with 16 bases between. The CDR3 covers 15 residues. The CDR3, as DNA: TGTGCCAGCAGCCTCGGGACAAGTGTCGATCAGCCCCAGCATTTT. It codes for CASSLGTSVDQPQHF.

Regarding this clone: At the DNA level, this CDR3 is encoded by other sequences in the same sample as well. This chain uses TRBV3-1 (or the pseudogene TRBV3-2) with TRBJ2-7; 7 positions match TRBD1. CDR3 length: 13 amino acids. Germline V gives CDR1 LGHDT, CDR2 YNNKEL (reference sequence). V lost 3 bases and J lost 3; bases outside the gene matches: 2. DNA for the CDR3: TGTGCCAGCAGCCAGGGACAGAGCTACGAGCAGTACTTC. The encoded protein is CASSQGQSYEQYF.

CDR3 sequence reads: CAWSARQIGTDTQYF. The DNA of the CDR3 is TGTGCCTGGAGCGCGAGGCAGATAGGCACAGATACGCAGTATTTT. This chain joins TRBV30 and TRBJ2-3; the D is unclear. V lost 3 bases and J lost 1, with 14 bases in between. This CDR3 is 15 amino acids long. In germline, CDR1 is GTSNPN, CDR2 SVGIG (reference sequence).

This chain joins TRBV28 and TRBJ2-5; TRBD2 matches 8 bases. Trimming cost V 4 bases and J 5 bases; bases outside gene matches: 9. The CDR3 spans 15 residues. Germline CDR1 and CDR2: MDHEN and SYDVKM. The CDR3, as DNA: TGTGCCAGCAGTTATCAAGCGGGAGTATTGGAGACCCAGTACTTC. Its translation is CASSYQAGVLETQYF.

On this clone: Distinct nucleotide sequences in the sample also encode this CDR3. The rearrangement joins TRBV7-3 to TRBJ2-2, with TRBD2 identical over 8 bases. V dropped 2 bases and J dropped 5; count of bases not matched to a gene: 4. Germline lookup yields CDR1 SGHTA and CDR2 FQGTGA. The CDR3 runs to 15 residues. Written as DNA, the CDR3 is TGTGCCAGCAGCTTAGGGTTAGCGGGAACCGGGGAGCTGTTTTTT. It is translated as CASSLGLAGTGELFF.

This chain's CDR3 is CASSPESKGELNTEAFF. The CDR3, as DNA: TGTGCCAGCTCACCGGAATCTAAGGGGGAGTTGAACACTGAAGCTTTCTTT. The V and J genes are TRBV18 and TRBJ1-1; TRBD1 might be the D (6 bases). The CDR3 contains 17 residues. V lost 3 bases to trimming and J lost 0 bases, with 17 bases between them. CDR1 KGHSH and CDR2 LQKENI come from the germline V gene.

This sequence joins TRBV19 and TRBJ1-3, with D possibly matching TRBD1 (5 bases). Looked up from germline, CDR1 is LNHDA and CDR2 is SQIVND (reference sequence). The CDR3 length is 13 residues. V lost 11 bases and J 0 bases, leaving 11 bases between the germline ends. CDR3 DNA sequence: TGTGCCGGGGCCCCGTCCTCTGGAAACACCATATATTTT. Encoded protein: CAGAPSSGNTIYF.

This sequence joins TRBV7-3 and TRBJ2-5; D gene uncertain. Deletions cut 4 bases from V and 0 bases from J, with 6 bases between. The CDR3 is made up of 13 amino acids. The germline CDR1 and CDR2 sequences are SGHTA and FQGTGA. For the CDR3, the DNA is TGTGCCAGCAGCTCGCTACACCAAGAGACCCAGTACTTC. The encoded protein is CASSSLHQETQYF.

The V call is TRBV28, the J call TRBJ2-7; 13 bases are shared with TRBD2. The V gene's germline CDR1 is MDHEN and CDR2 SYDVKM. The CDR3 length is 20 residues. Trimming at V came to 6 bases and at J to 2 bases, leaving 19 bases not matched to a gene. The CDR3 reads CASRGGLRTGTSGAPYEQYF. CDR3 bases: TGTGCCAGCAGGGGAGGTCTCCGGACCGGGACTAGCGGGGCTCCCTACGAGCAGTACTTC.

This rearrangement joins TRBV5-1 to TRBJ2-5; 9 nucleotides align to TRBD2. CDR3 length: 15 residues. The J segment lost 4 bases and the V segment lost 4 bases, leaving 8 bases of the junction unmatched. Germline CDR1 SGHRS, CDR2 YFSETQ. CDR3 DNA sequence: TGCGCCAGCAGCGAGGGAAATAGCGGGGGAGAGACCCAGTACTTC. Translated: CASSEGNSGGETQYF.

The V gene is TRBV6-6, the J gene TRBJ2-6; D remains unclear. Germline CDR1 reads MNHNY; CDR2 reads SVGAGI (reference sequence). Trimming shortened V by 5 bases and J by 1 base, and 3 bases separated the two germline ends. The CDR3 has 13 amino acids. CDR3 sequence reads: CASSLSGANVLTF. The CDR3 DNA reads TGTGCCAGCAGTCTATCTGGGGCCAACGTCCTGACTTTC.

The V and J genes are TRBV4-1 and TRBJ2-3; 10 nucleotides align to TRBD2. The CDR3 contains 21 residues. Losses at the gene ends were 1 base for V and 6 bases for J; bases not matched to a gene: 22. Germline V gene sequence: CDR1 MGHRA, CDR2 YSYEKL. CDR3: CASSQVVTPLVVAGGIDTQYF. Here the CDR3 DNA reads TGCGCCAGCAGCCAAGTAGTTACACCCCTGGTAGTAGCGGGGGGCATCGATACGCAGTATTTT.

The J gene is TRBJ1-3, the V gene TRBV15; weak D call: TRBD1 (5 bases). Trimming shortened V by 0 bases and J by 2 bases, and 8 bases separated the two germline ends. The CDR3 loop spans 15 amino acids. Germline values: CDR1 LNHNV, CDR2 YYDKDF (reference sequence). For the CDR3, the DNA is TGTGCCACCAGCAGAGATGGGACTCCTGGAAACACCATATATTTT. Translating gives CATSRDGTPGNTIYF.

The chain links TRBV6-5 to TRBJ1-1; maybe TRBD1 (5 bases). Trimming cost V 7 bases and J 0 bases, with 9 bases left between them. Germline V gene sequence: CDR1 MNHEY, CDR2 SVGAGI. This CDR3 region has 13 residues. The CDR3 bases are TGTGCCAGCAACGGACACTTGAACACTGAAGCTTTCTTT. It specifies CASNGHLNTEAFF.

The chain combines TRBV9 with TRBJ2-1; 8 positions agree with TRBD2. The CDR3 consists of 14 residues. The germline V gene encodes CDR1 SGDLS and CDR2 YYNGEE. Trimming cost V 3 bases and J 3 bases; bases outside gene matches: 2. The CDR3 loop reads CASSGSGSYNEQFF. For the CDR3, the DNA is TGTGCCAGCAGCGGGAGCGGGAGCTACAATGAGCAGTTCTTC.

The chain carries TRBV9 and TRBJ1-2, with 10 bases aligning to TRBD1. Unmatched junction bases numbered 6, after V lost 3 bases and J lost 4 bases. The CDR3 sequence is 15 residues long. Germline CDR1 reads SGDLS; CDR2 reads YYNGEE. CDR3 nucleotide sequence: TGTGCCAGCAGCGATCCCGGGACAGGGGTCTATGGCTACACCTTC. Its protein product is CASSDPGTGVYGYTF.

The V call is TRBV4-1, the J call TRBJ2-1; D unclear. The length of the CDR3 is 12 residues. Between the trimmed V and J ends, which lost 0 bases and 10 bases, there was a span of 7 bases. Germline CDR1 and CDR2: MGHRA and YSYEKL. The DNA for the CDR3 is TGCGCCAGCAGCCAAGATACAGCAGAGCAGTTCTTC. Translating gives CASSQDTAEQFF.

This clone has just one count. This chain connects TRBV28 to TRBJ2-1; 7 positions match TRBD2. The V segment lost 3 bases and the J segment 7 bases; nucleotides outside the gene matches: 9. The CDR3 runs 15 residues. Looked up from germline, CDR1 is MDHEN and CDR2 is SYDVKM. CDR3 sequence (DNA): TGTGCCAGCAGTTTGGCTGGACTAGGGGTTAATGAGCAGTTCTTC. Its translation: CASSLAGLGVNEQFF.

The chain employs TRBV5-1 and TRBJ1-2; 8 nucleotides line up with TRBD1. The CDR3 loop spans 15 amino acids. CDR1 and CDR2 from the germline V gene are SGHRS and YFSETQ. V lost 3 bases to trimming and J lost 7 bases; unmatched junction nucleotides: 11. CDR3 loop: CASSSQTGQGRGYTF. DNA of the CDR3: TGCGCCAGCAGCTCCCAAACCGGACAGGGACGTGGCTACACCTTC. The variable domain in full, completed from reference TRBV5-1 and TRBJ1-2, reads KAGVTQTPRYLIKTRGQQVTLSCSPISGHRSVSWYQQTPGQGLQFLFEYFSETQRNKGNFPGRFSGRQFSNSRSEMNVSTLELGDSALYLCASSSQTGQGRGYTFGSGTRLTVV.

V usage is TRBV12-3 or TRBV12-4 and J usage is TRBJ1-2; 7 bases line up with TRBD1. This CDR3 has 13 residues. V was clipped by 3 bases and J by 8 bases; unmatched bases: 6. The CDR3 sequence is CASSLGTEKGYTF. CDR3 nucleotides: TGTGCCAGCAGTTTGGGGACAGAAAAAGGCTACACCTTC.

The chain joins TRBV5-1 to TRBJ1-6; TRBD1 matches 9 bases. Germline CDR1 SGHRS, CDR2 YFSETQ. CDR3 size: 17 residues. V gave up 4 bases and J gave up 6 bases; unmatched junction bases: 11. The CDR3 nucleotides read TGCGCCAGCAGCGTGTCCGGGACAGGGTGGTCTAATTCACCCCTCCACTTT. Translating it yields CASSVSGTGWSNSPLHF.

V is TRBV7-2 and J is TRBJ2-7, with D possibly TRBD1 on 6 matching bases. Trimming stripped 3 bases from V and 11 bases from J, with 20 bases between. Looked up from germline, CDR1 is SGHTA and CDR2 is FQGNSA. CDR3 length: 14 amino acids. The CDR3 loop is CASSLRTSSGVKYF. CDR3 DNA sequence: TGTGCCAGCAGCTTGCGGACATCTTCAGGGGTAAAGTACTTC.

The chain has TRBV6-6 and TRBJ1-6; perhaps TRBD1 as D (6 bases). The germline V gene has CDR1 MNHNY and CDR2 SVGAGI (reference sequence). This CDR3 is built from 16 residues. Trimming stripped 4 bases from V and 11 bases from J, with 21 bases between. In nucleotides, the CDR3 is TGTGCCAGCAGTTCTGGACAGTCAACCATCAGGCCACCCCTCCACTTT. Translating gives CASSSGQSTIRPPLHF.

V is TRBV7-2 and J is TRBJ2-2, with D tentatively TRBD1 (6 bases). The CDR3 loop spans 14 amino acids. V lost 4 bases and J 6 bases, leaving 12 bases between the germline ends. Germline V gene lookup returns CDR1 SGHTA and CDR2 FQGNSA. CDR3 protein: CASSSYRAAGELFF. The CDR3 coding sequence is TGTGCCAGCAGCTCTTACAGGGCGGCCGGGGAGCTGTTTTTT.

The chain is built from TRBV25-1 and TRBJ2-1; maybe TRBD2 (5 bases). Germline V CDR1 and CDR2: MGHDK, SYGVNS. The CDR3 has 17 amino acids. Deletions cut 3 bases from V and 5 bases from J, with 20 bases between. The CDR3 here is CASSEMTSRRLNNEQFF. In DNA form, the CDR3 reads TGTGCCAGCAGTGAGATGACCAGCCGGAGGCTCAACAATGAGCAGTTCTTC.